The clone carrying this T cell receptor beta chain was seen only a few times. Germline V gene sequence: CDR1 MGHRA, CDR2 YSYEKL. With V trimmed by 0 bases and J by 6 bases, 7 bases remained unmatched. This CDR3 contains 16 residues. The sample comes from a study of T cell repertoires in cytomegalovirus infection. Study details: The public TCR beta signatures pointed to both CMV infection and matching HLA type.

Via MiXCR, TCRdb re-called the reads, giving one row per CDR3 protein. Of approximately 400,000 distinct CDR3 sequences listed, roughly 30% were seen once; the top ten hold around 13%. The source material was PBMCs. The chain is built from TRBV4-1 and TRBJ2-3; 9 bases fit TRBD2. This clonotype originated in a human donor in good health (CMV status not recorded). Some clones in this sample may be carry-over from other donors' samples. CDR3 sequence reads: CASSQDLGGGADTQYF. DNA of the CDR3: TGCGCCAGCAGCCAAGATCTTGGCGGGGGGGCCGATACGCAGTATTTT.